What follows describes a single TCR beta chain. Antigen specificity is unknown. Described treatment: roughly 10-day PBMC culture with coronavirus spike peptide pools or control peptides (ViraFEST assay). The Oncomine TCR Beta short-read assay was applied to DNA of cultured CD4+ T cells. TCRdb fed the PCR reads into MiXCR, producing one record per CDR3 protein. This sample has 20,000 to 30,000 distinct CDR3 sequences, with around three fifths found just once. V lost 8 bases and J 4 bases, leaving 23 bases between the germline ends. The CDR3 runs to 15 residues. The V gene's germline CDR1 is DFQATT and CDR2 SNEGSKA (reference sequence). The data derive from a study of vaccination and CD4 T cells after COVID-19. The overall study: Controls had a CEFX pool, an HIV-1 Nef pool, or no peptide added.

This clonotype was obtained from a human donor who had recovered from COVID-19. The chain carries TRBV20-1 and TRBJ1-1, with D possibly matching TRBD1 (6 bases). The source material was CD4+ T cells from blood, cultured in vitro. For the CDR3, the DNA is TGCAGTTCCTCGGACAGACGCGTTCCAGCCACTGAAGCTTTCTTT. Its translation is CSSSDRRVPATEAFF.